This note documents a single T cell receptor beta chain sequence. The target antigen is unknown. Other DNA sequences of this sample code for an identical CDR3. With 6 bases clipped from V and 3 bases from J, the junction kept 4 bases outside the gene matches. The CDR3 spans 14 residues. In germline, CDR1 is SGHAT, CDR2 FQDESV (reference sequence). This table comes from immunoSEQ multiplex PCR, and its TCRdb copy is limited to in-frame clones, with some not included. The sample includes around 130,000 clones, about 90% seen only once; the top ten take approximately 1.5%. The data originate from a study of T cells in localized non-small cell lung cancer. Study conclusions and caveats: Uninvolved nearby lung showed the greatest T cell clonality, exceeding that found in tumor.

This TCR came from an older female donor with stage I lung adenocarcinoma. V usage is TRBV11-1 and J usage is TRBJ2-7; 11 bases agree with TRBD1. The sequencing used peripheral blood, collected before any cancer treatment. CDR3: CASSWGQGDYEQYF. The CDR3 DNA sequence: TGTGCCAGCAGTTGGGGACAGGGGGACTACGAGCAGTACTTC.